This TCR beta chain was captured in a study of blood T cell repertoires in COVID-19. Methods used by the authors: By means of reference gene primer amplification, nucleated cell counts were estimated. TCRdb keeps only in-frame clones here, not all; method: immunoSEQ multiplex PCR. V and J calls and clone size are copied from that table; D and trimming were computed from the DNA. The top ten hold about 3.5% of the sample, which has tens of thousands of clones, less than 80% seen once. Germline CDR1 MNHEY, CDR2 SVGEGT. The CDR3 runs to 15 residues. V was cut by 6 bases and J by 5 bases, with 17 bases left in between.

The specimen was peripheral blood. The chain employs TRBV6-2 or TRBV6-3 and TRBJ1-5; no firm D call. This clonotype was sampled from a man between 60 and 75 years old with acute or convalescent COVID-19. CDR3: CASSDPPGMDQPQHF. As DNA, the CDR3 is TGTGCCAGCAGCGACCCGCCAGGTATGGATCAGCCCCAGCATTTT.